This T cell receptor (beta chain) derives from a study of breast tumors, draining lymph nodes, adjacent tissues. Findings and limits, study-wide: Tumor and nontumor repertoires were significantly more similar in luminal-like than in basal-like breast cancer. Tumors had less TCR diversity than lymph nodes, more than nontumor tissue.

MiXCR, run by TCRdb on the multiplex PCR reads, gives a single entry per CDR3 protein. The data show about 20,000 distinct CDR3 sequences, 43% seen once. The CDR3 is made up of 13 amino acids. V shed 7 bases, J shed 4 bases, and the junction held 4 bases outside the gene matches. In the case of this clonotype: Its antigen is not identified.

Sequences were obtained from breast tumor tissue. The source of this sequence is a female donor with breast cancer. Some clones in this sample may be carry-over from other donors' samples. The chain links TRBV12-3 or TRBV12-4 to TRBJ1-5; 7 bases map to TRBD1. The chain's CDR3 is CASTGTVNQPQHF. DNA of the CDR3: TGTGCCAGCACCGGGACAGTTAATCAGCCCCAGCATTTT.